One and the same sample provided the 23 T cell receptor beta chains below, sequenced in a study of glioma-infiltrating T cells after dendritic cell vaccination. Time point in this sample: after dendritic cell vaccination, including at tumor progression/relapse. The assay was immunoSEQ multiplex PCR, and TCRdb's table has in-frame clones only and misses some. This table holds 100,000 or so clones, around 90% found once. This specimen was blood, taken after dendritic cell vaccination. The receptors here all came from a human donor with glioblastoma.

The chain carries TRBV27 and TRBJ1-1, with a tentative D call TRBD1 (5 bases). V lost 2 bases and J 13 bases, leaving 20 bases between the germline ends. The CDR3 is made up of 14 amino acids. CDR1 and CDR2 from the germline V gene are MNHEY and SMNVEV (reference sequence). The CDR3 coding sequence is TGTGCCAGCAGTTTAAAGGGTGGGGGGATGAGGGGTTTCTTT. Its protein product is CASSLKGGGMRGFF.

The chain carries TRBV9 and TRBJ1-1; 7 bases are shared with TRBD1. CDR3 length: 13 residues. J gave up 8 bases and V 5 bases, and 9 bases lay outside the gene matches. CDR1 is SGDLS and CDR2 is YYNGEE in the germline V gene. The DNA of the CDR3 is TGTGCCAGCAGTGCACAGGGGTTGGAGGAAGCTTTCTTT. Protein sequence: CASSAQGLEEAFF.

The chain is built from TRBV9 and TRBJ2-3; 11 nucleotides line up with TRBD2. The CDR3 spans 15 residues. Per germline, CDR1 SGDLS and CDR2 YYNGEE. Trimming at V came to 3 bases and at J to 3 bases, leaving 3 bases not matched to a gene. DNA for the CDR3: TGTGCCAGCAGCGCTACTAGCGGGGGTACAGATACGCAGTATTTT. Its protein product is CASSATSGGTDTQYF.

V and J are TRBV10-2 and TRBJ2-3; 10 bases match TRBD1. The germline V gene encodes CDR1 WSHSY and CDR2 SAAADI. This CDR3 comprises 16 residues. The J segment lost 4 bases and the V segment lost 2 bases, leaving 6 bases of the junction unmatched. The CDR3, as DNA: TGCGCCAGCAGTGAGCGGGACAGGGGTTTGTCAGATACGCAGTATTTT. Its translation is CASSERDRGLSDTQYF.

The chain carries TRBV5-6 and TRBJ2-2, with 13 bases aligning to TRBD2. CDR1 and CDR2 (germline): SGHDT, YYEEEE. The CDR3 runs to 17 residues. V was clipped by 3 bases and J by 4 bases; unmatched bases: 6. In nucleotides, the CDR3 is TGTGCCAGCAGCTCTTCTACTAGCGGGAGGGCCACCGGGGAGCTGTTTTTT. Its translation: CASSSSTSGRATGELFF.

This rearrangement joins TRBV30 to TRBJ1-4, with D uncertain. V lost 3 bases, J lost 4 bases, and 15 bases lay in between. CDR1 is GTSNPN, CDR2 SVGIG, per germline (reference sequence). There are 15 residues in the CDR3. The chain's CDR3 is CAWREPAANNEKLFF. For the CDR3, the DNA is TGTGCCTGGAGAGAACCGGCAGCGAATAATGAAAAACTGTTTTTT.

The chain recombines TRBV9 with TRBJ1-1; 9 bases are shared with TRBD1. V dropped 4 bases and J dropped 3; count of bases not matched to a gene: 4. The CDR3 length is 14 residues. The germline CDR1 and CDR2 sequences are SGDLS and YYNGEE. CDR3 amino acids: CASSSRDRDTEAFF. As DNA, the CDR3 is TGTGCCAGCAGCTCCCGGGACAGGGACACTGAAGCTTTCTTT.

The CDR3: CASRTDRVSGYTF. CDR3 DNA: TGTGCCAGCAGAACCGACAGGGTCTCGGGCTACACCTTC. The chain uses TRBV27 and TRBJ1-2, with 7 bases fitting TRBD1. The CDR3 extends over 13 amino acids. Germline-derived CDR1 and CDR2 are MNHEY and SMNVEV (reference sequence). V lost 6 bases and J lost 8; bases outside the gene matches: 9.

This clone was observed a handful of times. The chain employs TRBV2 and TRBJ1-3, with D possibly TRBD1 on 5 matching bases. The V gene lost 6 bases and the J gene lost 6 bases, with 21 bases spanning the gap. The length of the CDR3 is 16 residues. Germline CDR1 and CDR2: SNHLY and FYNNEI. The CDR3 protein is CASRFGRGPAKNTIYF. In DNA, the CDR3 is TGTGCCAGCAGATTCGGGAGGGGCCCAGCGAAAAACACCATATATTTT.

This chain links TRBV4-1 with TRBJ1-6; weak D call: TRBD1 (6 bases). Trimming removed 4 bases at V and 10 bases at J, with 17 bases between. Germline V gene lookup returns CDR1 MGHRA and CDR2 YSYEKL. The CDR3 runs to 15 residues. CDR3 loop: CASSRDGTRPSPLHF. In DNA form, the CDR3 reads TGCGCCAGCAGCCGAGACGGGACAAGGCCCTCACCCCTCCACTTT.

A note on this clone: The same CDR3 is also encoded by other DNA sequences in this sample. The chain is built from TRBV5-1 and TRBJ1-1; 7 nucleotides match TRBD1. The J segment lost 5 bases and the V segment lost 0 bases, leaving 4 bases of the junction unmatched. Germline V gene lookup returns CDR1 SGHRS and CDR2 YFSETQ. The CDR3 consists of 14 residues. Here the CDR3 reads CASSLEGAGTEAFF. CDR3 in DNA: TGCGCCAGCAGCTTGGAGGGGGCAGGGACTGAAGCTTTCTTT.

The J gene is TRBJ1-5, the V gene TRBV6-6; the D is unclear. V shed 2 bases and J shed 7 bases, with 15 bases lying between them. The CDR3 spans 15 residues. Germline V gives CDR1 MNHNY, CDR2 SVGAGI (reference sequence). The CDR3 region has the DNA TGTGCCAGCAGTTACCACTCAGGTAGTTCACAGCCCCAGCATTTT. This translates into CASSYHSGSSQPQHF.

The chain joins TRBV6-1 to TRBJ2-7, with 8 nucleotides matching TRBD2. Germline V gene data show CDR1 as MNHNS and CDR2 as SASEGT. The CDR3 loop spans 15 amino acids. V was clipped by 3 bases and J by 2 bases; unmatched bases: 6. Written as DNA, the CDR3 is TGTGCCAGCAGTGACGGAGCGGGGGAGCCCTACGAGCAGTACTTC. This translates into CASSDGAGEPYEQYF.

This clone was seen only a few times. This rearrangement joins TRBV30 to TRBJ1-2; perhaps TRBD1 as D (6 bases). Germline assignment: CDR1 GTSNPN and CDR2 SVGIG (reference sequence). There are 15 residues in the CDR3. Trimming removed 3 bases from V and 5 bases from J, with 19 bases in between. CDR3 nucleotides: TGTGCCTGGAGAGACTTCTCGACAGGAGGTTATGGCTACACCTTC. Its protein product is CAWRDFSTGGYGYTF.

CDR3 amino acids: CASSQGNRGPYEQYF. CDR3 DNA: TGCGCCAGCAGCCAGGGAAACAGGGGGCCCTACGAGCAGTACTTC. The J gene is TRBJ2-7, the V gene TRBV4-1; 9 bases match TRBD1. Trimming removed 3 bases from V and 2 bases from J; junction bases left unmatched: 5. Looked up from germline, CDR1 is MGHRA and CDR2 is YSYEKL. The CDR3 is 15 residues long.

The J gene is TRBJ2-5, the V gene TRBV5-1; the D gene is possibly TRBD2 (6 bases). Trimming removed 0 bases from V and 8 bases from J, with 8 bases in between. Germline assignment: CDR1 SGHRS and CDR2 YFSETQ. This CDR3 comprises 12 residues. For the CDR3, the DNA is TGCGCCAGCAGCTTGGGGGGACTTACCCAGTACTTC. Amino acid sequence: CASSLGGLTQYF.

J is TRBJ1-5 and V is TRBV18; maybe TRBD1 (5 bases). The length of the CDR3 is 15 residues. Trimming removed 2 bases from V and 6 bases from J, with 14 bases in between. Germline V lookup: CDR1 KGHSH, CDR2 LQKENI. CDR3 sequence: CASSPSAEQGQPQHF. DNA of the CDR3: TGTGCCAGCTCACCATCGGCCGAGCAGGGTCAGCCCCAGCATTTT.

The V call is TRBV10-2, the J call TRBJ2-7; 9 nucleotides align to TRBD1. The CDR3 extends over 17 amino acids. J lost 2 bases, V lost 9 bases, and 17 bases had no gene match. Germline CDR1 reads WSHSY; CDR2 reads SAAADI. The CDR3 sequence is CASRKAPQGAGAYEQYF. In DNA, the CDR3 is TGCGCCAGTCGAAAAGCCCCACAGGGGGCTGGGGCCTACGAGCAGTACTTC.

Comment on this clone: The same CDR3 arises from other DNA sequences in this sample as well. The chain uses TRBV6-6 and TRBJ1-6; D is uncertain. The V gene's germline CDR1 is MNHNY and CDR2 SVGAGI (reference sequence). Trimming left V 5 bases short and J 7 bases short, with 15 bases between. The length of the CDR3 is 15 residues. CDR3 DNA: TGTGCCAGCAGTCCCTTCAAGGGAGAGAATTCACCCCTCCACTTT. This codes for CASSPFKGENSPLHF.

J is TRBJ1-2 and V is TRBV5-4; tentative D call: TRBD1 (6 bases). The germline V and J ends were trimmed by 0 bases and 8 bases, with 11 bases remaining between them. From germline, CDR1 is SGHNT and CDR2 YYREEE (reference sequence). The CDR3 has 13 amino acids. The CDR3 region has the DNA TGTGCCAGCAGCTTGGCCGGGACACTAGGCTACACCTTC. Translation: CASSLAGTLGYTF. Filled out from reference TRBV5-4 and TRBJ1-2, the complete variable domain reads ETGVTQSPTHLIKTRGQQVTLRCSSQSGHNTVSWYQQALGQGPQFIFQYYREEENGRGNFPPRFSGLQFPNYSSELNVNALELDDSALYLCASSLAGTLGYTFGSGTRLTVV.

The rearrangement uses TRBV6-1 and TRBJ2-5; D uncertain. This CDR3 has 14 amino acids. Germline values: CDR1 MNHNS, CDR2 SASEGT. The V and J ends lost 1 base and 2 bases respectively, with 8 bases between them. The CDR3 nucleotides are TGTGCCAGCAGTGAAGGAAATAGTCAAGAGACCCAGTACTTC. It encodes CASSEGNSQETQYF.

The rearrangement joins TRBV5-1 to TRBJ2-5; weak D call: TRBD2 (6 bases). The J call may be faulty, since TRBJ2-7 better matches the DNA end. Germline CDR1 reads SGHRS; CDR2 reads YFSETQ. The CDR3 is 17 amino acids. The CDR3, as DNA: TGCGCCAGCAGCCCGGGAGTATTAGCTAATAGGCAGGACGAGCAGTACTTC. Residues: CASSPGVLANRQDEQYF.

V and J are TRBV6-5 and TRBJ2-2; D gene uncertain. The germline V gene encodes CDR1 MNHEY and CDR2 SVGAGI. The CDR3 runs 13 residues. V lost 3 bases, J lost 2 bases, and 4 bases lay in between. CDR3 protein: CASSYQNTGELFF. DNA of the CDR3: TGTGCCAGCAGTTATCAAAACACCGGGGAGCTGTTTTTT.